This entry lists 29 T cell receptor beta chains sequenced from one sample in a study of blood T cell repertoires in COVID-19. The data were produced by immunoSEQ multiplex PCR, yet TCRdb's version contains in-frame clones alone and is incomplete. The sample consists of approximately 200,000 clones, around 89% of them appearing once. The material sequenced was PBMCs or T cells enriched from blood (not recorded which). The receptors shown here come from a woman younger than 30 in a cohort exposed to, infected with or recovered from COVID-19 (not recorded which).

The chain links TRBV10-2 to TRBJ2-2; 7 bases map to TRBD1. Germline CDR1 WSHSY, CDR2 SAAADI. Trimming removed 7 bases from V and 4 bases from J; junction bases left unmatched: 3. The CDR3 has 13 residues. Here the CDR3 reads CASMGTVTGELFF. The CDR3 nucleotides read TGCGCCAGCATGGGGACAGTCACCGGGGAGCTGTTTTTT.

The rearrangement joins TRBV6-9 to TRBJ2-3; no firm D call. This CDR3 comprises 13 residues. CDR1 is MNHGY and CDR2 is SVAAGI in the germline V gene. V was pared by 5 bases and J by 4 bases, with 10 bases between. The DNA for the CDR3 is TGTGCCAGCAGTAAAAAAGAGGCAGATACGCAGTATTTT. Translating gives CASSKKEADTQYF.

This rearrangement joins TRBV5-4 to TRBJ1-6; the match to TRBD1 covers 9 bases. The CDR3 is 15 amino acids. The germline gives CDR1 SGHNT, CDR2 YYREEE (reference sequence). Trimming at V came to 4 bases and at J to 5 bases, leaving 4 bases not matched to a gene. CDR3 protein: CASSPRTGDNSPLHF. For the CDR3, the DNA is TGTGCCAGCAGCCCCAGGACAGGGGATAATTCACCCCTCCACTTT.

V is TRBV3-1 (or the pseudogene TRBV3-2) and J is TRBJ1-2; D is possibly TRBD1 (6 bases). In germline, CDR1 is LGHDT, CDR2 YNNKEL (reference sequence). This CDR3 is built from 12 residues. Deletions cut 1 base from V and 7 bases from J, with 7 bases between. In DNA form, the CDR3 reads TGTGCCAGCAGCCAAGGGGACACTGGCTACACCTTC. This translates into CASSQGDTGYTF.

This sequence joins TRBV5-8 and TRBJ1-5; D uncertain. The CDR3 length is 13 residues. V shed 1 base and J shed 9 bases, with 11 bases lying between them. Germline V gene sequence: CDR1 SGHTS, CDR2 YDEGEE. As DNA, the CDR3 is TGTGCCAGCAGCTTGCGCGAGCGAGGGCCCCAGCATTTT. Translating it yields CASSLRERGPQHF.

This sequence joins TRBV3-1 (or the pseudogene TRBV3-2) and TRBJ1-5; no clear D. CDR3 length: 13 amino acids. V was pared by 1 base and J by 8 bases, with 9 bases between. CDR1 and CDR2 (germline): LGHDT, YNNKEL (reference sequence). In DNA, the CDR3 is TGTGCCAGCAGCCAAGGAGGGAATGAGCCCCAGCATTTT. Translation: CASSQGGNEPQHF.

This chain links TRBV10-3 with TRBJ2-7, with a possible D match to TRBD1 (6 bases). Germline CDR1 is ENHRY and CDR2 is SYGVKD. The CDR3 spans 13 residues. Trimming removed 7 bases from V and 6 bases from J, with 16 bases in between. The CDR3 coding sequence is TGTGCCATCAAATATGGGCGAGGGGGCGAGCAGTACTTC. Residues: CAIKYGRGGEQYF.

Turning to this clone: An end of the junction does not agree with germline; a read error may underlie this. V usage is TRBV2 and J usage is TRBJ1-2; D perhaps matches TRBD1 (5 bases). The CDR3 contains 15 residues. Germline V gene lookup returns CDR1 SNHLY and CDR2 FYNNEI. The CDR3 nucleotides read TGTGCCAGCAGGGAAGGGCGGGGCAGGTCGTATGGCTACACCTTC. Translating gives CASREGRGRSYGYTF.

CDR3 DNA sequence: TGTGCCAGCAGCTTGGCCTCCGGGAGTAGGGATGAGCAGTTCTTC. Translating gives CASSLASGSRDEQFF. The genes are TRBV5-4 and TRBJ2-1; D is perhaps TRBD2 (6 bases). The CDR3 totals 15 residues. Trimming cost V 0 bases and J 8 bases, with 15 bases left between them. The V gene's germline CDR1 is SGHNT and CDR2 YYREEE (reference sequence).

Comment on this clone: A junction end diverges from the germline sequence, so it may reflect a read error. The chain has TRBV30 and TRBJ2-7, with a tentative D call TRBD2 (7 bases). Germline V gene sequence: CDR1 GTSNPN, CDR2 SVGIG (reference sequence). CDR3 length: 13 amino acids. CDR3 sequence: CAWSEGGSDGGHF. In nucleotides, the CDR3 is TGTGCCTGGAGTGAGGGCGGGAGCGACGGGGGGCACTTC.

This chain uses TRBV24-1 with TRBJ2-5, with 8 bases matching TRBD2. Trimming took 0 bases from V and 0 from J; bases not matched to a gene: 5. The CDR3 runs to 17 residues. In germline, CDR1 is KGHDR, CDR2 SFDVKD. The CDR3 spells CATSDLDTSGYQETQYF. CDR3 DNA: TGTGCCACCAGTGATTTGGATACTAGCGGATACCAAGAGACCCAGTACTTC.

This chain links TRBV4-2 with TRBJ2-5, with 12 bases aligning to TRBD1. This CDR3 is 17 amino acids long. V was pared by 2 bases and J by 5 bases, with 9 bases of the junction left unmatched. Looked up from germline, CDR1 is LGHNA and CDR2 is YNFKEQ. CDR3 nucleotides: TGTGCCAGCAGCCAACCGGGGGGGACAGGGGGCGTTGAGACCCAGTACTTC. Translating it yields CASSQPGGTGGVETQYF.

This chain connects TRBV28 to TRBJ1-2, with a possible D match to TRBD1 (5 bases). CDR3 size: 13 residues. The germline gives CDR1 MDHEN, CDR2 SYDVKM. V was shortened by 6 bases and J by 6 bases, with 14 bases between the two germline ends. CDR3 in DNA: TGTGCCAGCAGGTCTCCAGGGTTGGATGGCTACACCTTC. Residues: CASRSPGLDGYTF.

This chain links TRBV19 with TRBJ1-2; no clear D gene. CDR3 length: 13 amino acids. Trimming took off 2 bases at V and 5 bases at J, with 9 bases between the two ends. From germline, CDR1 is LNHDA and CDR2 SQIVND (reference sequence). The CDR3 sequence: CASSITPPYGYTF. The CDR3 bases are TGTGCCAGTAGTATAACACCGCCGTATGGCTACACCTTC.

J is TRBJ2-1 and V is TRBV10-1; 13 positions match TRBD2. Germline CDR1 and CDR2: WNHNN and SYGVQD (reference sequence). This CDR3 comprises 16 residues. V lost 4 bases and J lost 4; bases outside the gene matches: 4. For the CDR3, the DNA is TGCGCCAGCAGTGGGGGACTAGCGGGACTATACAATGAGCAGTTCTTC. This translates into CASSGGLAGLYNEQFF.

The chain couples TRBV13 to TRBJ2-2; 8 bases fit TRBD2. The CDR3 extends over 15 amino acids. In germline, CDR1 is PRHDT, CDR2 FYEKMQ (reference sequence). V lost 4 bases and J lost 5; bases outside the gene matches: 6. The CDR3, as DNA: TGTGCCAGCAGCTCCGAGACTAGCGCGACCGGGGAGCTGTTTTTT. This gives the protein CASSSETSATGELFF.

CDR3 residues: CASSPLPTGRVTEAFF. In nucleotides, the CDR3 is TGTGCCAGCAGCCCACTCCCAACAGGGAGGGTGACTGAAGCTTTCTTT. The rearrangement uses TRBV7-8 and TRBJ1-1, with D maybe TRBD1 (6 bases). This CDR3 is 16 amino acids long. Between the trimmed V and J ends, which lost 5 bases and 5 bases, there was a span of 21 bases. Germline CDR1 SGHVS, CDR2 FQNEAQ. The complete variable domain, with remaining parts taken from reference TRBV7-8 and TRBJ1-1, reads GAGVSQSPRYKVAKRGQDVALRCDPISGHVSLFWYQQALGQGPEFLTYFQNEAQLDKSGLPSDRFFAERPEGSVSTLKIQRTQQEDSAVYLCASSPLPTGRVTEAFFGQGTRLTVV.

The genes are TRBV3-1 (or the pseudogene TRBV3-2) and TRBJ1-4; no definite D call. The V gene lost 4 bases and the J gene lost 4 bases, with 10 bases spanning the gap. From germline, CDR1 is LGHDT and CDR2 YNNKEL (reference sequence). CDR3 length: 14 amino acids. CDR3 sequence reads: CASSPMTGNEKLFF. The CDR3 DNA is TGTGCCAGCAGCCCTATGACGGGTAATGAAAAACTGTTTTTT.

The J gene is TRBJ1-1, the V gene TRBV28; D is possibly TRBD1 (6 bases). The CDR3 is made up of 11 amino acids. The V and J ends lost 3 bases and 11 bases respectively, with 10 bases between them. Germline-derived CDR1 and CDR2 are MDHEN and SYDVKM. The CDR3 DNA reads TGTGCCAGCAGTTTCCCAGGGGACGCTTTCTTT. It yields the protein CASSFPGDAFF.

This clone was recorded once. The rearrangement joins TRBV7-9 to TRBJ1-1; weak D call: TRBD1 (5 bases). The CDR3 covers 16 residues. Trimming took 0 bases from V and 4 from J, leaving 15 bases between them. Germline lookup yields CDR1 SEHNR and CDR2 FQNEAQ (reference sequence). The CDR3 region is CASSLARGVVGTEAFF. The CDR3 DNA follows: TGTGCCAGCAGCTTAGCCCGGGGGGTCGTGGGCACTGAAGCTTTCTTT.

This chain connects TRBV5-1 to TRBJ1-1; 7 positions agree with TRBD1. J lost 1 base, V lost 3 bases, and 6 bases had no gene match. CDR1 and CDR2 from the germline V gene are SGHRS and YFSETQ. CDR3 size: 15 residues. CDR3 sequence (DNA): TGCGCCAGCAGCTCGACAGGGTTCCCGAACACTGAAGCTTTCTTT. It translates to CASSSTGFPNTEAFF.

This rearrangement joins TRBV5-3 to TRBJ1-1; 8 nucleotides align to TRBD1. TRBV5-3 is an ORF for which the function is uncertain. The CDR3 contains 13 residues. The V and J ends lost 2 bases and 6 bases, in that order; junction bases with no gene match: 3. The DNA for the CDR3 is TGTGCCAGAAGCTTATTACAGGGGGCTGAAGCTTTCTTT. It codes for CARSLLQGAEAFF.

The V gene is TRBV5-1, the J gene TRBJ1-2; a possible D gene is TRBD1 (6 bases). Germline loops: CDR1 SGHRS, CDR2 YFSETQ. CDR3 length equals 15 residues. Trimming cost V 4 bases and J 4 bases, with 17 bases left between them. The CDR3 DNA sequence: TGCGCCAGCAGCCAGGCAGGGGAAGGAGGCTATGGCTACACCTTC. This gives the protein CASSQAGEGGYGYTF.

The V call is TRBV11-3, the J call TRBJ2-7, with TRBD2 matching 8 bases. The CDR3 has 16 residues. J gave up 2 bases and V 3 bases, and 9 bases lay outside the gene matches. The germline V gene has CDR1 SGHNT and CDR2 YENEEA. The CDR3 nucleotides are TGTGCCAGCAGCTTTCGACCCCGGGAGGGCCCCTACGAGCAGTACTTC. Residues: CASSFRPREGPYEQYF.

The J gene is TRBJ2-1, the V gene TRBV6-1; possibly TRBD1 for D (6 bases). Per the germline V gene, CDR1 is MNHNS and CDR2 is SASEGT. The CDR3 contains 17 residues. Trimming took 4 bases from V and 2 from J, leaving 18 bases between them. CDR3 sequence (DNA): TGTGCCAGCAGTGCCACCTCAGGGGTAAGGGCCTACAATGAGCAGTTCTTC. Amino acids: CASSATSGVRAYNEQFF.

This chain uses TRBV6-5 with TRBJ1-3; TRBD1 is a possible D gene (6 bases). The CDR3 covers 15 residues. V lost 6 bases, J lost 1 base, and 13 bases lay in between. CDR1 is MNHEY and CDR2 is SVGAGI in the germline V gene. CDR3 nucleotides: TGTGCCAGCAGGTGGACAGCGGAATCTGGAAACACCATATATTTT. Its protein is CASRWTAESGNTIYF.

The chain joins TRBV30 to TRBJ2-7, with unresolved D. In germline, CDR1 is GTSNPN, CDR2 SVGIG (reference sequence). The CDR3 is made up of 14 amino acids. Trimming shortened V by 1 base and J by 3 bases, and 13 bases separated the two germline ends. The CDR3 region is CAWSGVAIDYEQYF. CDR3 coding DNA: TGTGCCTGGAGTGGTGTGGCAATTGACTACGAGCAGTACTTC.

V usage is TRBV6-6 and J usage is TRBJ2-1; TRBD1 aligns across 7 bases. Germline lookup yields CDR1 MNHNY and CDR2 SVGAGI (reference sequence). The J segment lost 0 bases and the V segment lost 8 bases, leaving 7 bases of the junction unmatched. CDR3 length equals 15 residues. In DNA form, the CDR3 reads TGTGCCAGCGGAAACAGGGGAGACTCCTACAATGAGCAGTTCTTC. Protein: CASGNRGDSYNEQFF.

This chain links TRBV15 with TRBJ2-5; D might be TRBD2 (6 bases). Germline V gene lookup returns CDR1 LNHNV and CDR2 YYDKDF (reference sequence). V gave up 0 bases and J gave up 3 bases, with 23 bases separating them. This CDR3 has 19 residues. CDR3 amino acids: CATSREGRGVRDGKETQYF. The DNA for the CDR3 is TGTGCCACCAGCAGAGAGGGGCGAGGGGTGCGGGACGGTAAAGAGACCCAGTACTTC. Looking up the rest from reference TRBV15 and TRBJ2-5 gives the full variable domain: DAMVIQNPRYQVTQFGKPVTLSCSQTLNHNVMYWYQQKSSQAPKLLFHYYDKDFNNEADTPDNFQSRRPNTSFCFLDIRSPGLGDTAMYLCATSREGRGVRDGKETQYFGPGTRLLVL.